The 13 T cell receptor beta chains listed next were all sequenced from one sample in a study of cytomegalovirus exposure and HLA in healthy donors. The PCR employed 60 Vbeta primers together with 13 Jbeta primers. Method: immunoSEQ multiplex PCR; TCRdb's copy keeps in-frame clones and lacks some. In the table there are about 120,000 clones, 9.5% of which are singletons. Source material: PBMCs. The receptors come from a man younger than 45 in good health and CMV-seronegative.

The rearrangement uses TRBV19 and TRBJ2-1, with D perhaps TRBD2 (6 bases). This CDR3 is built from 12 residues. The germline CDR1 and CDR2 sequences are LNHDA and SQIVND (reference sequence). Trimming removed 7 bases from V and 6 bases from J, with 10 bases in between. The CDR3 DNA sequence: TGTGCCAGTATCCAGGGACTCAATGAGCAGTTCTTC. It translates to CASIQGLNEQFF.

This clone has just a few counts. The chain uses TRBV28 and TRBJ1-4, with 9 bases that match TRBD1. CDR3 length: 15 amino acids. Germline V gene sequence: CDR1 MDHEN, CDR2 SYDVKM. V shed 0 bases, J shed 11 bases, and the junction held 7 bases outside the gene matches. The CDR3 loop is CASSLWHRGQGKLFF. CDR3 DNA: TGTGCCAGCAGTTTATGGCACAGGGGGCAGGGGAAACTGTTTTTT.

The rearrangement joins TRBV19 to TRBJ1-1; possibly TRBD1 for D (5 bases). V was trimmed by 10 bases and J by 5 bases, leaving 17 bases between them. The CDR3 consists of 13 residues. Germline loops: CDR1 LNHDA, CDR2 SQIVND (reference sequence). The DNA of the CDR3 is TGTGCCACTACGGCGGAGGGGAGAACTGAAGCTTTCTTT. Protein: CATTAEGRTEAFF.

There are a few counts of this clone. The gene calls are TRBV19 and TRBJ2-3; 10 bases fit TRBD2. J was trimmed by 2 bases and V by 3 bases; bases with no gene match: 8. In germline, CDR1 is LNHDA, CDR2 SQIVND (reference sequence). The CDR3 is 17 amino acids. CDR3 protein: CASSIGTGTSVTDTQYF. In DNA form, the CDR3 reads TGTGCCAGTAGTATCGGAACCGGGACTAGCGTCACAGATACGCAGTATTTT.

The chain combines TRBV6-1 with TRBJ2-1; D is possibly TRBD1 (6 bases). The germline V gene encodes CDR1 MNHNS and CDR2 SASEGT. This CDR3 contains 15 residues. Trimming left V 6 bases short and J 4 bases short, with 16 bases between. This CDR3 reads CASSRQELGYNEQFF. In DNA, the CDR3 is TGTGCCAGCAGCCGACAGGAACTTGGATACAATGAGCAGTTCTTC.

Only a few counts were recorded for this clone. The chain uses TRBV5-1 and TRBJ2-5; 9 positions match TRBD1. Germline lookup yields CDR1 SGHRS and CDR2 YFSETQ. The CDR3 has 16 residues. J lost 4 bases, V lost 5 bases, and 12 bases had no gene match. The DNA for the CDR3 is TGCGCCAGCAGTACTACGGGACAGGGTTTCTTAGAGACCCAGTACTTC. Translated, it gives CASSTTGQGFLETQYF.

The chain links TRBV19 to TRBJ1-1; D perhaps matches TRBD1 (5 bases). Germline assignment: CDR1 LNHDA and CDR2 SQIVND (reference sequence). Trimming removed 4 bases from V and 4 bases from J, with 16 bases in between. The CDR3 sequence is 15 residues long. The DNA for the CDR3 is TGTGCCAGTAGTAGGTTCAGGACAAAGGTCACTGAAGCTTTCTTT. It encodes CASSRFRTKVTEAFF.

There are a few counts of this clone. V usage is TRBV11-2 and J usage is TRBJ2-5; D perhaps matches TRBD2 (6 bases). Germline V lookup: CDR1 SGHAT, CDR2 FQNNGV. The CDR3 extends over 15 amino acids. The V end lost 3 bases, the J end lost 4 bases, and 15 bases lay between the germline ends. CDR3 sequence: CASSFQGRILETQYF. The CDR3 nucleotides are TGTGCCAGCAGCTTTCAAGGGAGGATTCTAGAGACCCAGTACTTC. The variable domain in full, with the rest retrieved from reference TRBV11-2 and TRBJ2-5, is EAGVAQSPRYKIIEKRQSVAFWCNPISGHATLYWYQQILGQGPKLLIQFQNNGVVDDSQLPKDRFSAERLKGVDSTLKIQPAKLEDSAVYLCASSFQGRILETQYFGPGTRLLVL.

The chain employs TRBV4-3 and TRBJ2-7, with D possibly matching TRBD1 (5 bases). Trimming removed 0 bases from V and 4 bases from J, with 13 bases in between. The germline CDR1 and CDR2 sequences are LGHNA and YSLEER. The CDR3 has 15 amino acids. CDR3: CASSQDLSRAYEQYF. CDR3 sequence (DNA): TGCGCCAGCAGCCAAGATCTATCCAGGGCTTACGAGCAGTACTTC.

This clone has more than one count but fewer than ten. This rearrangement joins TRBV6-5 to TRBJ2-6, with a tentative D call TRBD2 (5 bases). Trimming cost V 6 bases and J 0 bases, with 9 bases left between them. The CDR3 spans 15 residues. The germline CDR1 and CDR2 sequences are MNHEY and SVGAGI. CDR3 sequence: CASSGDFSGANVLTF. In DNA, the CDR3 is TGTGCCAGCAGCGGGGATTTCTCTGGGGCCAACGTCCTGACTTTC.

Only a few counts were recorded for this clone. V and J are TRBV6-1 and TRBJ2-7; the match to TRBD1 covers 9 bases. The junction had 13 bases not matched to a gene; V was cut back by 3 bases and J by 4 bases. The length of the CDR3 is 17 residues. The germline V gene has CDR1 MNHNS and CDR2 SASEGT. CDR3 DNA sequence: TGTGCCAGCAGTGACACCACTAAAGGACAGGGGCTATACGAGCAGTACTTC. Its protein product is CASSDTTKGQGLYEQYF.

This clone has just a few counts. The DNA for the CDR3 is TGTGCCACCAGCAGAGACCAGGCCTATAGCAATCAGCCCCAGCATTTT. Amino acid sequence: CATSRDQAYSNQPQHF. V is TRBV15 and J is TRBJ1-5; D remains ambiguous. V lost 0 bases to trimming and J lost 0 bases, with 9 bases between them. Germline values: CDR1 LNHNV, CDR2 YYDKDF (reference sequence). CDR3 length equals 16 residues.

This clone was detected only a few times. This sequence joins TRBV6-1 and TRBJ2-7; 9 nucleotides agree with TRBD2. J gave up 8 bases and V 10 bases, and 12 bases lay outside the gene matches. The germline V gene has CDR1 MNHNS and CDR2 SASEGT. The CDR3 runs to 13 residues. CDR3 in DNA: TGTGCCACTATAACGCAGGGACTAGCTCAGCAGTACTTC. Residues: CATITQGLAQQYF.